Each of the 30 T cell receptor beta chains below was sequenced from the same sample in a study of beta chain features in type 1 diabetes. General study findings and limits: Significant though moderate, a shortening of TCRB CDR3s appeared in all four CD4+ subsets of Type 1 diabetes patients.

Their antigens remain unidentified. Expressed TCRB transcripts were sequenced after all isolated RNA was converted to cDNA. Clones were sequenced by immunoSEQ multiplex PCR, and TCRdb holds only the in-frame ones, with some missing. This sample has 300,000 to 350,000 clones, with less than 15% found just once. Sequencing was carried out using naive CD4+ T cells from blood. The receptors shown here come from a woman aged 18-29 years with type 1 diabetes.

The CDR3 sequence: CASSPDSYGYTF. The CDR3 DNA is TGCGCCAGCAGCCCCGACAGTTATGGCTACACCTTC. V is TRBV5-1 and J is TRBJ1-2; D is perhaps TRBD1 (5 bases). The CDR3 extends over 12 amino acids. Looked up from germline, CDR1 is SGHRS and CDR2 is YFSETQ. Trimming shortened V by 4 bases and J by 5 bases, and 9 bases separated the two germline ends.

The rearrangement links TRBV7-3 to TRBJ2-5; 8 bases are a match to TRBD2. The CDR3 consists of 13 residues. The germline CDR1 and CDR2 sequences are SGHTA and FQGTGA. Losses at the gene ends were 5 bases for V and 7 bases for J; bases not matched to a gene: 6. The CDR3: CASSNSGIGTQYF. CDR3 nucleotide sequence: TGTGCCAGCAGCAATAGCGGGATCGGGACCCAGTACTTC. Supplemented by reference TRBV7-3 and TRBJ2-5, the full variable domain reads GAGVSQTPSNKVTEKGKYVELRCDPISGHTALYWYRQSLGQGPEFLIYFQGTGAADDSGLPNDRFFAVRPEGSVSTLKIQRTERGDSAVYLCASSNSGIGTQYFGPGTRLLVL.

In this sample, this clone turned up a few times. This rearrangement joins TRBV9 to TRBJ1-1; D gene ambiguous. CDR3 length equals 13 residues. The germline V and J ends were trimmed by 0 bases and 5 bases, with 8 bases remaining between them. Germline CDR1 and CDR2: SGDLS and YYNGEE. CDR3 protein: CASSVVEFTEAFF. CDR3 nucleotides: TGTGCCAGCAGCGTAGTGGAGTTTACTGAAGCTTTCTTT.

The V gene is TRBV19, the J gene TRBJ2-5, with D possibly TRBD1 on 6 matching bases. The CDR3 has 15 amino acids. Germline V gives CDR1 LNHDA, CDR2 SQIVND (reference sequence). V was pared by 5 bases and J by 5 bases, with 18 bases between. CDR3 nucleotides: TGTGCCAGTAGTCCTACAAGGGGGAGAGGGGAGACCCAGTACTTC. Residues: CASSPTRGRGETQYF.

This chain connects TRBV27 to TRBJ2-3; tentative D call: TRBD2 (6 bases). The germline V gene has CDR1 MNHEY and CDR2 SMNVEV (reference sequence). The CDR3 sequence is 14 residues long. With 7 bases removed from V and 5 bases from J, the gap between germline ends came to 16 bases. The CDR3 sequence: CASKVGGLGDTQYF. In DNA form, the CDR3 reads TGTGCCAGCAAAGTCGGGGGTCTGGGAGATACGCAGTATTTT.

The chain combines TRBV5-4 with TRBJ2-3, with D perhaps TRBD1 (6 bases). CDR3 length equals 15 residues. Per germline, CDR1 SGHNT and CDR2 YYREEE (reference sequence). With 4 bases removed from V and 0 bases from J, the gap between germline ends came to 12 bases. DNA of the CDR3: TGTGCCAGCAGCCTGCCAGGGGCAAGCACAGATACGCAGTATTTT. Protein sequence: CASSLPGASTDTQYF.

This clone was seen a handful of times. In nucleotides, the CDR3 is TGCAGCGTTGAGGCAGGAGGCTCCCTAGAGTATTTT. The encoded protein is CSVEAGGSLEYF. V and J are TRBV29-1 and TRBJ2-3; D is perhaps TRBD2 (5 bases). Trimming took off 3 bases at V and 13 bases at J, with 17 bases between the two ends. Germline CDR1 reads SQVTM; CDR2 reads ANQGSEA. This CDR3 contains 12 residues.

V gene TRBV9 combines with J gene TRBJ2-5; D not resolved. The CDR3 runs to 14 residues. The ends were cut back, 1 base at V and 4 bases at J, with 11 bases in the middle. Germline V gene data show CDR1 as SGDLS and CDR2 as YYNGEE. The CDR3 sequence: CASSVSPLGETQYF. CDR3 DNA: TGTGCCAGCAGCGTAAGCCCACTCGGAGAGACCCAGTACTTC.

The chain carries TRBV7-9 and TRBJ2-7, with a possible D match to TRBD1 (5 bases). There are 15 residues in the CDR3. Between the trimmed V and J ends, which lost 4 bases and 4 bases, there was a span of 17 bases. Germline-derived CDR1 and CDR2 are SEHNR and FQNEAQ (reference sequence). The CDR3 DNA reads TGTGCCAGCAGCTCACAGGCGACGGCCTTTTACGAGCAGTACTTC. Translation gives CASSSQATAFYEQYF.

This clone occurred a few times. This rearrangement joins TRBV28 to TRBJ1-3; no clear D gene. V was cut by 2 bases and J by 4 bases, with 9 bases left in between. In germline, CDR1 is MDHEN, CDR2 SYDVKM. The CDR3 totals 14 residues. CDR3 residues: CASSLGDIGNTIYF. CDR3 bases: TGTGCCAGCAGTTTAGGTGACATAGGAAACACCATATATTTT.

This clone showed up just a few times. The genes are TRBV2 and TRBJ1-1, with 8 bases that match TRBD1. Per germline, CDR1 SNHLY and CDR2 FYNNEI. V lost 6 bases and J lost 1; bases outside the gene matches: 7. This CDR3 has 15 amino acids. The CDR3 region has the DNA TGTGCCAGCAGCCCCCGGGACAGGAAGAACACTGAAGCTTTCTTT. Protein product: CASSPRDRKNTEAFF.

The chain has TRBV11-2 and TRBJ2-1, with TRBD1 as a possible D gene (5 bases). This CDR3 is built from 15 residues. V was clipped by 6 bases and J by 3 bases, with 15 bases between them. The germline V gene encodes CDR1 SGHAT and CDR2 FQNNGV. The CDR3 nucleotides read TGTGCCAGCAGGTATTCAACAGGCAGCTACAATGAGCAGTTCTTC. Translating it yields CASRYSTGSYNEQFF.

The sample holds a few counts of this clone. V usage is TRBV19 and J usage is TRBJ2-2; the match to TRBD1 covers 12 bases. CDR3 length equals 17 residues. Germline CDR1 reads LNHDA; CDR2 reads SQIVND (reference sequence). J was trimmed by 7 bases and V by 5 bases; bases with no gene match: 11. The CDR3 coding sequence is TGTGCCAGTAGTTCCTCCGGGACAGGGGGCTTTGGCGGGGAGCTGTTTTTT. Translating gives CASSSSGTGGFGGELFF.

The chain recombines TRBV5-1 with TRBJ2-1, with 10 bases identical to TRBD2. The germline V gene has CDR1 SGHRS and CDR2 YFSETQ. The CDR3 extends over 15 amino acids. J lost 8 bases, V lost 2 bases, and 7 bases had no gene match. DNA of the CDR3: TGCGCCAGCAGCTTCCTAGCGGGAGTGATGGATGAGCAGTTCTTC. This encodes CASSFLAGVMDEQFF.

J is TRBJ2-3 and V is TRBV11-3, with D unclear. This CDR3 region has 12 residues. Per the germline V gene, CDR1 is SGHNT and CDR2 is YENEEA. Trimming left V 5 bases short and J 3 bases short, with 6 bases between. In DNA form, the CDR3 reads TGTGCCAGCAGCCGTATTACAGATACGCAGTATTTT. Its translation is CASSRITDTQYF.

The chain links TRBV20-1 to TRBJ2-7; tentative D call: TRBD1 (5 bases). The V and J ends lost 6 bases and 4 bases respectively, with 10 bases between them. This CDR3 has 11 residues. CDR1 and CDR2 (germline): DFQATT, SNEGSKA (reference sequence). CDR3 protein: CSAGSGYEQYV. The CDR3 coding sequence is TGCAGTGCGGGCTCAGGGTACGAGCAGTACGTC.

The genes are TRBV27 and TRBJ2-2; TRBD1 might be the D (5 bases). In germline, CDR1 is MNHEY, CDR2 SMNVEV (reference sequence). V lost 6 bases to trimming and J lost 3 bases, with 14 bases between them. This CDR3 comprises 15 residues. CDR3 coding DNA: TGTGCCAGCAGGCCCGACAGATACTACACCGGGGAGCTGTTTTTT. The encoded protein is CASRPDRYYTGELFF.

Comment on this clone: The sample carries other DNA sequences with the same CDR3. The J gene is TRBJ1-1, the V gene TRBV19; D is possibly TRBD1 (5 bases). V was cut by 8 bases and J by 1 base, with 11 bases left in between. CDR1 and CDR2 (germline): LNHDA, SQIVND (reference sequence). The CDR3 sequence is 13 residues long. CDR3 residues: CASSIQGNTEAFF. CDR3 DNA: TGTGCCAGTTCAATTCAGGGGAACACTGAAGCTTTCTTT.

On this clone itself: The same CDR3 can be traced to other DNA sequences in this sample. The gene calls are TRBV7-2 and TRBJ1-1, with 7 bases identical to TRBD1. Germline V gene data show CDR1 as SGHTA and CDR2 as FQGNSA. V trimming: 5 bases; J trimming: 1 base; junction bases outside the gene matches: 4. The CDR3 totals 14 residues. The CDR3 nucleotides are TGTGCCAGCAGCCCGGGGACAGCGAACACTGAAGCTTTCTTT. Amino acid sequence: CASSPGTANTEAFF.

V is TRBV19 and J is TRBJ2-1; TRBD2 matches 11 bases. V was clipped by 6 bases and J by 10 bases; unmatched bases: 14. The germline V gene encodes CDR1 LNHDA and CDR2 SQIVND (reference sequence). The CDR3 totals 16 residues. Here the CDR3 DNA reads TGTGCCAGTAGCTCCACTGGGCTAGCGGGGGGCGGGGAGCAGTTCTTC. Encoded protein: CASSSTGLAGGGEQFF.

In this sample, this clone turned up once. The V call is TRBV5-1, the J call TRBJ2-3; maybe TRBD2 (6 bases). CDR1 SGHRS and CDR2 YFSETQ come from the germline V gene. This CDR3 comprises 13 residues. V gave up 0 bases and J gave up 4 bases, with 6 bases separating them. Here the CDR3 DNA reads TGCGCCAGCAGCTTGGGGAGGGCAGATACGCAGTATTTT. This gives the protein CASSLGRADTQYF.

Only a few counts were recorded for this clone. The genes are TRBV7-2 and TRBJ2-1; 10 bases fit TRBD2. The CDR3 runs to 16 residues. Trimming removed 2 bases from V and 9 bases from J; junction bases left unmatched: 10. In germline, CDR1 is SGHTA, CDR2 FQGNSA. CDR3 sequence: CASSLSASGSSPEQFF. CDR3 coding DNA: TGTGCCAGCAGCTTATCTGCTAGCGGGAGCTCCCCTGAGCAGTTCTTC.

The chain couples TRBV21-1 to TRBJ2-7; the table's D gene call, TRBD2, was not cross checked with the DNA. TRBV21-1 is annotated as a pseudogene. The CDR3 loop spans 15 amino acids. The CDR3: CASSLSAIQDYEQYF. The DNA of the CDR3 is TGTGCCAGCAGCCTGAGCGCGATTCAAGACTACGAGCAGTACTTC.

This clone was seen a few times. The chain couples TRBV7-2 to TRBJ2-3, with D maybe TRBD2 (5 bases). The CDR3 sequence is 16 residues long. Germline CDR1 reads SGHTA; CDR2 reads FQGNSA. The V end lost 1 base, the J end lost 2 bases, and 13 bases lay between the germline ends. As DNA, the CDR3 is TGTGCCAGCAGCTTAGTGGTGGTAGCGTACACAGATACGCAGTATTTT. Translated, it gives CASSLVVVAYTDTQYF.

The genes are TRBV18 and TRBJ2-6; TRBD1 matches at 12 bases. The CDR3 sequence is 17 residues long. In germline, CDR1 is KGHSH, CDR2 LQKENI. With V trimmed by 6 bases and J by 1 base, 4 bases remained unmatched. The CDR3 spells CASSRGQGASGANVLTF. The DNA for the CDR3 is TGTGCCAGCTCCCGGGGACAGGGGGCGTCTGGGGCCAACGTCCTGACTTTC. Supplemented by reference TRBV18 and TRBJ2-6, the full variable domain reads NAGVMQNPRHLVRRRGQEARLRCSPMKGHSHVYWYRQLPEEGLKFMVYLQKENIIDESGMPKERFSAEFPKEGPSILRIQQVVRGDSAAYFCASSRGQGASGANVLTFGAGSRLTVL.

This clone was seen a few times. This chain connects TRBV27 to TRBJ2-7, with TRBD1 identical over 9 bases. The CDR3 runs to 14 residues. Germline CDR1 reads MNHEY; CDR2 reads SMNVEV (reference sequence). V was pared by 6 bases and J by 0 bases, with 3 bases of the junction left unmatched. The CDR3 protein is CASRRDRVSYEQYF. For the CDR3, the DNA is TGTGCCAGCAGAAGGGACAGGGTCTCCTACGAGCAGTACTTC.

A few counts support this clone. J is TRBJ2-1 and V is TRBV9; D might be TRBD2 (5 bases). Germline V gene data show CDR1 as SGDLS and CDR2 as YYNGEE. Deletions cut 4 bases from V and 8 bases from J, with 19 bases between. This CDR3 region has 15 residues. CDR3: CASSLSVEPWDEQFF. The CDR3 nucleotides read TGTGCCAGCAGCCTTAGCGTTGAGCCTTGGGATGAGCAGTTCTTC. Supplemented by reference TRBV9 and TRBJ2-1, the full variable domain reads DSGVTQTPKHLITATGQRVTLRCSPRSGDLSVYWYQQSLDQGLQFLIQYYNGEERAKGNILERFSAQQFPDLHSELNLSSLELGDSALYFCASSLSVEPWDEQFFGPGTRLTVL.

The chain combines TRBV5-5 with TRBJ2-5; tentative D call: TRBD1 (5 bases). Between the trimmed V and J ends, which lost 0 bases and 6 bases, there was a span of 6 bases. Germline CDR1 and CDR2: SGHKS and YYEKEE (reference sequence). The CDR3 consists of 12 residues. The CDR3 DNA sequence: TGTGCCAGCAGCTTGGAGGGGAAGACCCAGTACTTC. Amino acids: CASSLEGKTQYF.

This clone has just a few counts. This chain uses TRBV30 with TRBJ1-2; 7 bases map to TRBD1. The CDR3 totals 13 residues. Unmatched junction bases numbered 5, after V lost 2 bases and J lost 5 bases. CDR1 and CDR2 (germline): GTSNPN, SVGIG (reference sequence). The CDR3 spells CAWSTGTEYGYTF. The CDR3 DNA sequence: TGTGCCTGGAGTACCGGGACAGAGTATGGCTACACCTTC.

The CDR3 DNA reads as TGTGCCAGCAGCTTAGCCCTCTTAGCGGGAGCTACGCAGTATTTT. As protein: CASSLALLAGATQYF. The J gene is TRBJ2-3, the V gene TRBV11-1, with 9 positions matching TRBD2. CDR1 SGHAT and CDR2 FQDESV come from the germline V gene (reference sequence). The CDR3 extends over 15 amino acids. V was clipped by 0 bases and J by 8 bases; unmatched bases: 6.